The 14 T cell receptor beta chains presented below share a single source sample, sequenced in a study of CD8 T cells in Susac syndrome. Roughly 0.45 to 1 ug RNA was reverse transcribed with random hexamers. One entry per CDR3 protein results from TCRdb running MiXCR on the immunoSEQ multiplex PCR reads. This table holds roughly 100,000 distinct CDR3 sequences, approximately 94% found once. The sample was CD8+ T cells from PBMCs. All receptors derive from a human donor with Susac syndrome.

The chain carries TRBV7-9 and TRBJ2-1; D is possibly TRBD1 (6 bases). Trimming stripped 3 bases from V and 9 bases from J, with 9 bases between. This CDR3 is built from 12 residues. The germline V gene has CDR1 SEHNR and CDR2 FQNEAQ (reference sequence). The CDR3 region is CASSLTGGEQFF. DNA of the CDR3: TGTGCCAGCAGCTTGACAGGTGGTGAGCAGTTCTTC. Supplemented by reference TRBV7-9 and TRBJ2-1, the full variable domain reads DTGVSQNPRHKITKRGQNVTFRCDPISEHNRLYWYRQTLGQGPEFLTYFQNEAQLEKSRLLSDRFSAERPKGSFSTLEIQRTEQGDSAMYLCASSLTGGEQFFGPGTRLTVL.

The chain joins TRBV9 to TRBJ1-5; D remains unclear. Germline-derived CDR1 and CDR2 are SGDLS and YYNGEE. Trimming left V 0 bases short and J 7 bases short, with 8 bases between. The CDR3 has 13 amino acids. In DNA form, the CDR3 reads TGTGCCAGCAGCGTAGGTAGCAGCCAGCCCCAGCATTTT. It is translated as CASSVGSSQPQHF. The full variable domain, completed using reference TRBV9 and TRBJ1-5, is DSGVTQTPKHLITATGQRVTLRCSPRSGDLSVYWYQQSLDQGLQFLIQYYNGEERAKGNILERFSAQQFPDLHSELNLSSLELGDSALYFCASSVGSSQPQHFGDGTRLSIL.

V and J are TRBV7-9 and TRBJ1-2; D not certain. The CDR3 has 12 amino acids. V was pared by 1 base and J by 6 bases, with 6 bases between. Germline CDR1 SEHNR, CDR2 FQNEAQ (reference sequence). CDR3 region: CASSLGLNGYTF. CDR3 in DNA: TGTGCCAGCAGCTTAGGTCTCAATGGCTACACCTTC.

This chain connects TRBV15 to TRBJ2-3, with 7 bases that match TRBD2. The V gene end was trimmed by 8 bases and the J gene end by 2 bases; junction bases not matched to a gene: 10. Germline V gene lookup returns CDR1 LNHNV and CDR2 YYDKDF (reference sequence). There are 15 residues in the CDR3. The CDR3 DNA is TGTGCCACCGCCCCATCTCTAGCGGACACAGATACGCAGTATTTT. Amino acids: CATAPSLADTDTQYF.

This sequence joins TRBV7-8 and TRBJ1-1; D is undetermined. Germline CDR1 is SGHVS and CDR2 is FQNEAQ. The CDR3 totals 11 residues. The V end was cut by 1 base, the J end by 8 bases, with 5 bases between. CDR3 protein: CASSLGREAFF. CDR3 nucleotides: TGTGCCAGCAGCTTAGGGAGAGAAGCTTTCTTT.

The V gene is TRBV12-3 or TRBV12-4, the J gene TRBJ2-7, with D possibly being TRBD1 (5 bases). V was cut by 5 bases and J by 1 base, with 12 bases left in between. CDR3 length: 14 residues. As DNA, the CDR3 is TGTGCCAGCAGTAAGACAGCCAGTTCCTACGAGCAGTACTTC. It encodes CASSKTASSYEQYF.

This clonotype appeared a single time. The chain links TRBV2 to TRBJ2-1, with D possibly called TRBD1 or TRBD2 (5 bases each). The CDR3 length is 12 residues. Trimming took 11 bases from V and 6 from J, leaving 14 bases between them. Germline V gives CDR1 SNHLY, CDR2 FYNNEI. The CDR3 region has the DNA TGTGCCGAGAGGGGCATACTCAATGAGCAGTTCTTC. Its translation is CAERGILNEQFF. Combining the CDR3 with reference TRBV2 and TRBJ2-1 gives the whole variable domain EPEVTQTPSHQVTQMGQEVILRCVPISNHLYFYWYRQILGQKVEFLVSFYNNEISEKSEIFDDQFSVERPDGSNFTLKIRSTKLEDSAMYFCAERGILNEQFFGPGTRLTVL.

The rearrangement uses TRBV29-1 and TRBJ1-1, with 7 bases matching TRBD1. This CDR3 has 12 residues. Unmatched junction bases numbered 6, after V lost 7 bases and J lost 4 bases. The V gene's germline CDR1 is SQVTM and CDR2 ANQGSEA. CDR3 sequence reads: CSAGEGATEAFF. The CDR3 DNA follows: TGCAGCGCGGGGGAGGGGGCCACTGAAGCTTTCTTT.

CDR3 DNA sequence: TGCGCCAGCAGCCAAGAGCCCGGCCAGCCCCAGCATTTT. Translating gives CASSQEPGQPQHF. V gene TRBV4-3 combines with J gene TRBJ1-5; D gene ambiguous. This CDR3 has 13 residues. Trimming stripped 0 bases from V and 7 bases from J, with 7 bases between. The germline V gene has CDR1 LGHNA and CDR2 YSLEER.

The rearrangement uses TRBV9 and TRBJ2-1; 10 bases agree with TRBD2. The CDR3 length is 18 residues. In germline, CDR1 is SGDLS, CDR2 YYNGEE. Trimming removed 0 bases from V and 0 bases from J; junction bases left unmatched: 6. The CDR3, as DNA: TGTGCCAGCAGCGTAGAGCCTAGCGGGGGTGCCTCCTACAATGAGCAGTTCTTC. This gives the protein CASSVEPSGGASYNEQFF.

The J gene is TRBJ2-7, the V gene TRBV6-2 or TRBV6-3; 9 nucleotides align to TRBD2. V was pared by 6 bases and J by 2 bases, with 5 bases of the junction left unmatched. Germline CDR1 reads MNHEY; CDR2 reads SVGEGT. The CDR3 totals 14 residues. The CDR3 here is CASRFAGGTYEQYF. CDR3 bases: TGTGCCAGCAGATTCGCGGGGGGGACCTACGAGCAGTACTTC.

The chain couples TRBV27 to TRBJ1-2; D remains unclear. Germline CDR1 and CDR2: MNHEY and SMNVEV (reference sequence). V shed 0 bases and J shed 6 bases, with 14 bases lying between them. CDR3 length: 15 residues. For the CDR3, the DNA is TGTGCCAGCAGTTTATCGGTCGGCTCCAGAGATGGCTACACCTTC. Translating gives CASSLSVGSRDGYTF.

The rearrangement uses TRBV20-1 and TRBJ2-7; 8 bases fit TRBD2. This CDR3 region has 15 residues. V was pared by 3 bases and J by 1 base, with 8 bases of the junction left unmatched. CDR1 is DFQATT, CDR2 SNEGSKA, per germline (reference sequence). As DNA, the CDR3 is TGCAGTGCTAGGGGGGGTAGCGGGGCGTCCTACGAGCAGTACTTC. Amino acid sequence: CSARGGSGASYEQYF.

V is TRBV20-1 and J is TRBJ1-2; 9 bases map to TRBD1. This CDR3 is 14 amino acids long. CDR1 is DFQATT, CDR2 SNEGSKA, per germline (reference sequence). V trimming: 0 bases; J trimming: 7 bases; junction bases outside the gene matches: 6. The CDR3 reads CSARDVYRGLGYTF. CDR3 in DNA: TGCAGTGCTAGAGACGTATACAGGGGGCTTGGCTACACCTTC.